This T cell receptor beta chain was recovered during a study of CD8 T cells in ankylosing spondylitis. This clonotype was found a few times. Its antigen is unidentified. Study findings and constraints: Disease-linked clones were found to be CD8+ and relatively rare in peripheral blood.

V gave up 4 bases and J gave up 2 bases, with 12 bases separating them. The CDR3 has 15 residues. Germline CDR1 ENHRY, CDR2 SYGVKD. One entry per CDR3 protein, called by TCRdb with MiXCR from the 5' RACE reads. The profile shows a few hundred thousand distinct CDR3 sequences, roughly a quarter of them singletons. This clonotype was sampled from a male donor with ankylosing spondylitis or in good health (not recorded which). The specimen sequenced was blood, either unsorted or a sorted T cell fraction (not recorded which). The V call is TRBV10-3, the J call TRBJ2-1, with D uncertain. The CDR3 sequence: CAISGSDGAYNEQFF. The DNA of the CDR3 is TGTGCCATCAGTGGCTCAGATGGGGCCTACAATGAGCAGTTCTTC.